The 27 T cell receptor beta chains in this list originate from one sample, sequenced in a study of cytomegalovirus exposure and HLA in healthy donors. TCRdb keeps only in-frame clones here, not all; method: immunoSEQ multiplex PCR. The data hold 150,000 to 200,000 clones, with more than 70% observed a single time. Sequencing was performed on PBMCs. The receptors stem from a woman between 18 and 30 years old in good health and CMV-seronegative.

J is TRBJ1-1 and V is TRBV4-1, with D possibly matching TRBD1 (5 bases). The CDR3 has 15 amino acids. The germline V and J ends were trimmed by 3 bases and 5 bases, with 16 bases remaining between them. Germline CDR1 reads MGHRA; CDR2 reads YSYEKL. CDR3 DNA sequence: TGCGCCAGCAGCCAGTCGAAAACAGGAGGGACTGAAGCTTTCTTT. Amino acid sequence: CASSQSKTGGTEAFF.

This clone has only one observation. The V and J genes are TRBV9 and TRBJ1-4; possibly TRBD1 for D (6 bases). The CDR3 runs 14 residues. V shed 5 bases and J shed 6 bases, with 14 bases lying between them. Germline CDR1 and CDR2: SGDLS and YYNGEE. CDR3 loop: CASSAGVGYEKLFF. The CDR3 nucleotides are TGTGCCAGCAGTGCAGGGGTGGGCTATGAAAAACTGTTTTTT.

The rearrangement joins TRBV5-8 to TRBJ2-7; possible D gene TRBD1, 6 bases. Trimming pared 8 bases from V and 6 bases from J, leaving 12 bases between. The CDR3 has 11 amino acids. CDR1 and CDR2 from the germline V gene are SGHTS and YDEGEE. Here the CDR3 DNA reads TGTGCCAGTCCCACAGGGAGCGAGCAGTACTTC. It codes for CASPTGSEQYF.

The V call is TRBV10-1, the J call TRBJ1-1; maybe TRBD1 (5 bases). CDR3 size: 14 residues. V lost 1 base and J 5 bases, leaving 11 bases between the germline ends. CDR1 WNHNN and CDR2 SYGVQD come from the germline V gene (reference sequence). For the CDR3, the DNA is TGCGCCAGCAGTGAGTATCGGGGGAATACTGAAGCTTTCTTT. It encodes CASSEYRGNTEAFF.

The chain carries TRBV14 and TRBJ1-2, with 9 positions matching TRBD1. Trimming cost V 1 base and J 0 bases; bases outside gene matches: 9. The germline V gene has CDR1 SGHDN and CDR2 FVKESK. This CDR3 contains 18 residues. The CDR3 nucleotides are TGTGCCAGCAGCCAAGGTGGACAGGGGTTACGAGCTAACTATGGCTACACCTTC. It specifies CASSQGGQGLRANYGYTF. The full variable domain, its missing parts supplied by reference TRBV14 and TRBJ1-2, is EAGVTQFPSHSVIEKGQTVTLRCDPISGHDNLYWYRRVMGKEIKFLLHFVKESKQDESGMPNNRFLAERTGGTYSTLKVQPAELEDSGVYFCASSQGGQGLRANYGYTFGSGTRLTVV.

V gene TRBV29-1 combines with J gene TRBJ2-5; D is possibly TRBD1 (6 bases). The CDR3 runs to 14 residues. Trimming took 7 bases from V and 1 from J, leaving 16 bases between them. Germline loops: CDR1 SQVTM, CDR2 ANQGSEA. The CDR3 loop is CSGTEGTLQETQYF. CDR3 sequence (DNA): TGCAGCGGAACTGAGGGGACACTCCAAGAGACCCAGTACTTC.

This clone appeared once. The chain couples TRBV19 to TRBJ1-1, with 7 nucleotides matching TRBD1. V lost 6 bases, J lost 5 bases, and 9 bases stayed unmatched. The length of the CDR3 is 14 residues. CDR1 and CDR2 (germline): LNHDA, SQIVND (reference sequence). CDR3 amino acids: CASRLTGVGTEAFF. The DNA of the CDR3 is TGTGCCAGTAGACTTACAGGGGTCGGAACTGAAGCTTTCTTT.

J is TRBJ2-2 and V is TRBV7-2; no reliable D call. The germline gives CDR1 SGHTA, CDR2 FQGNSA. This CDR3 spans 14 amino acids. V lost 3 bases, J lost 5 bases, and 10 bases lay in between. The CDR3 sequence: CASSLNSATGELFF. CDR3 DNA sequence: TGTGCCAGCAGCTTGAACAGTGCTACCGGGGAGCTGTTTTTT.

The V and J genes are TRBV5-1 and TRBJ2-2; D remains unclear. The V end was cut by 9 bases, the J end by 6 bases, with 24 bases between. Germline assignment: CDR1 SGHRS and CDR2 YFSETQ. The CDR3 loop spans 16 amino acids. The CDR3 DNA reads TGCGCCACCGCCTACTCCGCAGGTGTCTTCGCCGGGGAGCTGTTTTTT. Translating it yields CATAYSAGVFAGELFF.

The J gene is TRBJ2-5, the V gene TRBV15, with 8 bases that match TRBD1. The CDR3 length is 14 residues. CDR1 is LNHNV, CDR2 YYDKDF, per germline (reference sequence). V shed 3 bases, J shed 7 bases, and the junction held 7 bases outside the gene matches. DNA of the CDR3: TGTGCCACCAGCAGGATACAACAGGGGGGGACCCAGTACTTC. Its protein product is CATSRIQQGGTQYF.

The chain has TRBV2 and TRBJ1-4; 10 positions agree with TRBD1. CDR1 is SNHLY and CDR2 is FYNNEI in the germline V gene. V dropped 9 bases and J dropped 8; count of bases not matched to a gene: 12. The CDR3 has 15 residues. CDR3: CASKPGTGVGEKLFF. DNA for the CDR3: TGTGCCAGTAAACCTGGGACAGGGGTTGGGGAAAAACTGTTTTTT.

The gene calls are TRBV28 and TRBJ2-7; D remains ambiguous. V lost 0 bases and J 3 bases, leaving 9 bases between the germline ends. Per the germline V gene, CDR1 is MDHEN and CDR2 is SYDVKM. This CDR3 is 14 amino acids long. The CDR3 is CASSLWQVGYEQYF. In DNA form, the CDR3 reads TGTGCCAGCAGTTTATGGCAGGTGGGCTACGAGCAGTACTTC. Drawing the rest from reference TRBV28 and TRBJ2-7, the complete variable domain is DVKVTQSSRYLVKRTGEKVFLECVQDMDHENMFWYRQDPGLGLRLIYFSYDVKMKEKGDIPEGYSVSREKKERFSLILESASTNQTSMYLCASSLWQVGYEQYFGPGTRLTVT.

V is TRBV11-3 and J is TRBJ2-1; 10 bases fit TRBD2. Germline CDR1 and CDR2: SGHNT and YENEEA. V lost 1 base, J lost 3 bases, and 3 bases stayed unmatched. The length of the CDR3 is 16 residues. The CDR3 sequence is CASSLGLAGLYNEQFF. CDR3 in DNA: TGTGCCAGCAGCTTAGGACTAGCGGGTCTCTACAATGAGCAGTTCTTC.

This chain joins TRBV11-1 and TRBJ2-3, with a weak D call TRBD2 (5 bases). V was clipped by 3 bases and J by 2 bases, with 9 bases between them. The CDR3 has 14 amino acids. Per germline, CDR1 SGHAT and CDR2 FQDESV (reference sequence). CDR3 sequence: CASSFGGLTDTQYF. DNA of the CDR3: TGTGCCAGCAGCTTCGGAGGACTCACAGATACGCAGTATTTT. Drawing the rest from reference TRBV11-1 and TRBJ2-3, the complete variable domain is EAEVAQSPRYKITEKSQAVAFWCDPISGHATLYWYRQILGQGPELLVQFQDESVVDDSQLPKDRFSAERLKGVDSTLKIQPAELGDSAMYLCASSFGGLTDTQYFGPGTRLTVL.

The rearrangement links TRBV11-3 to TRBJ2-1; 8 bases are shared with TRBD2. Germline V gives CDR1 SGHNT, CDR2 YENEEA. Trimming took 3 bases from V and 6 from J; bases not matched to a gene: 4. This CDR3 region has 14 residues. CDR3 in amino acids: CASSFSGRPNEQFF. Here the CDR3 DNA reads TGTGCCAGCAGCTTCAGCGGGAGACCCAATGAGCAGTTCTTC.

This clone is a singleton in its sample. The V call is TRBV11-2, the J call TRBJ1-2; possibly TRBD1 for D (6 bases). The germline CDR1 and CDR2 sequences are SGHAT and FQNNGV. This CDR3 is built from 17 residues. Between the trimmed V and J ends, which lost 2 bases and 2 bases, there was a span of 18 bases. CDR3 nucleotide sequence: TGTGCCAGCAGCTTATATATCCAGCCGGACAGCAACTATGGCTACACCTTC. Its protein product is CASSLYIQPDSNYGYTF.

The chain couples TRBV5-4 to TRBJ1-5; 9 bases are shared with TRBD1. Germline lookup yields CDR1 SGHNT and CDR2 YYREEE (reference sequence). The CDR3 has 16 amino acids. Losses at the gene ends were 0 bases for V and 6 bases for J; bases not matched to a gene: 7. The CDR3: CASSLGGGQGGQPQHF. The CDR3 DNA follows: TGTGCCAGCAGCTTGGGCGGGGGACAGGGAGGTCAGCCCCAGCATTTT.

The chain recombines TRBV9 with TRBJ1-1; TRBD1 aligns across 8 bases. The CDR3 totals 16 residues. Per the germline V gene, CDR1 is SGDLS and CDR2 is YYNGEE. Trimming took 0 bases from V and 1 from J; bases not matched to a gene: 5. CDR3 sequence: CASSVGTGRWNTEAFF. The CDR3 bases are TGTGCCAGCAGCGTAGGGACAGGGAGGTGGAACACTGAAGCTTTCTTT.

V and J are TRBV5-6 and TRBJ2-5; D unclear. The length of the CDR3 is 13 residues. Looked up from germline, CDR1 is SGHDT and CDR2 is YYEEEE. V lost 1 base, J lost 5 bases, and 9 bases lay in between. The CDR3 region is CASSLIAGETQYF. CDR3 sequence (DNA): TGTGCCAGCAGCTTGATAGCTGGGGAGACCCAGTACTTC.

This clone was observed once. The CDR3 bases are TGTGCCAGCACGTGGGGGCCTGGGGCCAACGTCCTGACTTTC. Translated, it gives CASTWGPGANVLTF. The chain couples TRBV5-6 to TRBJ2-6, with D tentatively TRBD1 (6 bases). CDR3 length: 14 amino acids. Germline-derived CDR1 and CDR2 are SGHDT and YYEEEE. V dropped 6 bases and J dropped 2 bases, with 9 bases sitting between them.

The gene calls are TRBV10-2 and TRBJ2-5; 9 bases align to TRBD1. The CDR3 is made up of 15 amino acids. J gave up 3 bases and V 5 bases, and 7 bases lay outside the gene matches. Germline lookup yields CDR1 WSHSY and CDR2 SAAADI. The CDR3 region is CASSRPGTGKETQYF. The CDR3 nucleotides read TGCGCCAGCAGTCGGCCCGGGACAGGGAAAGAGACCCAGTACTTC.

This clone was recorded a few times. The V gene is TRBV16, the J gene TRBJ1-2, with a possible D match to TRBD1 (6 bases). V was clipped by 1 base and J by 6 bases, with 18 bases between them. CDR3 length equals 16 residues. Germline V lookup: CDR1 KGHSY, CDR2 FQNENV. The CDR3: CASSQWGMGAQDGYTF. In DNA, the CDR3 is TGTGCCAGCAGCCAATGGGGGATGGGGGCCCAGGATGGCTACACCTTC.

This clone was recorded a few times. The chain has TRBV18 and TRBJ2-3; 10 positions agree with TRBD2. CDR1 and CDR2 (germline): KGHSH, LQKENI. Trimming cost V 5 bases and J 4 bases; bases outside gene matches: 18. There are 19 residues in the CDR3. In nucleotides, the CDR3 is TGTGCCAGCTCAGGCCCGCCGGCTAGCGGGAGAGTCCCGCCAGATACGCAGTATTTT. This encodes CASSGPPASGRVPPDTQYF.

This sequence joins TRBV7-9 and TRBJ2-7, with 10 bases lining up with TRBD2. Germline trimming cut 2 bases from V and 4 bases from J; bases unmatched to any gene: 5. Germline assignment: CDR1 SEHNR and CDR2 FQNEAQ (reference sequence). The CDR3 spans 15 residues. The CDR3 nucleotides read TGTGCCAGCAGCTTAAACCCTAGCGGGAGATACGAGCAGTACTTC. Amino acids: CASSLNPSGRYEQYF. The full variable domain, with the rest looked up from reference TRBV7-9 and TRBJ2-7, is DTGVSQNPRHKITKRGQNVTFRCDPISEHNRLYWYRQTLGQGPEFLTYFQNEAQLEKSRLLSDRFSAERPKGSFSTLEIQRTEQGDSAMYLCASSLNPSGRYEQYFGPGTRLTVT.

This clone has a handful of counts. This sequence joins TRBV18 and TRBJ2-5; D may be TRBD1 (6 bases). There are 14 residues in the CDR3. Trimming left V 5 bases short and J 1 base short, with 11 bases between. The V gene's germline CDR1 is KGHSH and CDR2 LQKENI. CDR3 sequence (DNA): TGTGCCAGCTCATCTAGGGGGTCCCAAGAGACCCAGTACTTC. This sequence encodes CASSSRGSQETQYF.

The chain has TRBV18 and TRBJ1-1; possible D gene TRBD1, 5 bases. There are 15 residues in the CDR3. Germline loops: CDR1 KGHSH, CDR2 LQKENI. Trimming shortened V by 0 bases and J by 1 base, and 9 bases separated the two germline ends. The CDR3, as DNA: TGTGCCAGCTCACCACCGACAGCCGGGAACACTGAAGCTTTCTTT. Translation gives CASSPPTAGNTEAFF.

The chain has TRBV5-1 and TRBJ1-3; D remains ambiguous. The CDR3 is 14 residues long. Deletions cut 1 base from V and 2 bases from J, with 7 bases between. CDR1 is SGHRS, CDR2 YFSETQ, per germline. The CDR3 loop reads CASSLFLPGNTIYF. The CDR3 DNA sequence: TGCGCCAGCAGCTTGTTCCTCCCTGGAAACACCATATATTTT.